The sequence of this TCR beta chain was determined in a study of blood T cell repertoires in COVID-19. The CDR3 totals 17 residues. CDR1 is KGHDR, CDR2 SFDVKD, per germline. V dropped 7 bases and J dropped 6; count of bases not matched to a gene: 17. Produced via immunoSEQ multiplex PCR; TCRdb's table is partial and in-frame only. Here the sample spans fewer than 300,000 clones, approximately 82% being singletons. The source is a woman between 18 and 29 years old with acute or convalescent COVID-19. Material: peripheral blood. V and J are TRBV24-1 and TRBJ2-1, with 7 positions matching TRBD2. For the CDR3, the DNA is TGTGCCACCAGGCAAAACGGGGATCCTAGCGGTTCCAATGAGCAGTTCTTC. Its translation is CATRQNGDPSGSNEQFF.